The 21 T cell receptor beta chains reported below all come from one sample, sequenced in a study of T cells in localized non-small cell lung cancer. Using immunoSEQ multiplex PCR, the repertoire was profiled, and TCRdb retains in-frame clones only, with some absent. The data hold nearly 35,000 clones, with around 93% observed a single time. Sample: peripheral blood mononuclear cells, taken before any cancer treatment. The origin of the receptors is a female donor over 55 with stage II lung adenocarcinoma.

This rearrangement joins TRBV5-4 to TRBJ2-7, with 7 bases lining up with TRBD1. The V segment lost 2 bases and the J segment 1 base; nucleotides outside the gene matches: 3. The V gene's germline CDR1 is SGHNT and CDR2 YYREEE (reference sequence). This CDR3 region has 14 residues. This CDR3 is CASSFDRASYEQYF. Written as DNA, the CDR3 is TGTGCCAGCAGCTTCGACAGGGCGTCCTACGAGCAGTACTTC.

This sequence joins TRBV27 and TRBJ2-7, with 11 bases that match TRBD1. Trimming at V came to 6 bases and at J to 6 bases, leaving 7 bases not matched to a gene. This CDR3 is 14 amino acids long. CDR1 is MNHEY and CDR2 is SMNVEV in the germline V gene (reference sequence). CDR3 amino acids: CASSPAGTGGEQYF. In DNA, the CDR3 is TGTGCCAGCAGCCCGGCCGGGACAGGGGGCGAGCAGTACTTC.

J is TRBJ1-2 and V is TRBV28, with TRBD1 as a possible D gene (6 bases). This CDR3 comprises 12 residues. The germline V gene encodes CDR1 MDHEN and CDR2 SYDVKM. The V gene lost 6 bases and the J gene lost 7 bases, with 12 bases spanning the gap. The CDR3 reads CASRSGASGYTF. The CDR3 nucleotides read TGTGCCAGCAGGTCAGGGGCGAGTGGCTACACCTTC.

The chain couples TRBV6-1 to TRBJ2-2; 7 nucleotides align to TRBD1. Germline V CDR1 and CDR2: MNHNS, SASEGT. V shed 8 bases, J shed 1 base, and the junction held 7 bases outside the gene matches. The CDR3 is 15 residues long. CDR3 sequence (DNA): TGTGCCAGCCTCTGGACAGGCCGGAACACCGGGGAGCTGTTTTTT. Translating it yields CASLWTGRNTGELFF.

Here the CDR3 reads CATLSRTTGPPNTGELFF. The CDR3 bases are TGTGCCACCCTTTCGCGCACAACCGGGCCCCCGAACACCGGGGAGCTGTTTTTT. The gene calls are TRBV7-9 and TRBJ2-2; the D is unclear. CDR3 size: 18 residues. The germline V and J ends were trimmed by 10 bases and 0 bases, with 24 bases remaining between them. Germline lookup yields CDR1 SEHNR and CDR2 FQNEAQ (reference sequence).

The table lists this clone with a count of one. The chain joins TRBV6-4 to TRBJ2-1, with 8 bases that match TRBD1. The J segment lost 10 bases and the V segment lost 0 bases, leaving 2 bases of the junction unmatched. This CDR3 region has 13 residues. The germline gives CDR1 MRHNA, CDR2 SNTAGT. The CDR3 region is CASSDSDRGEQFF. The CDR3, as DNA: TGTGCCAGCAGTGACTCTGACAGGGGAGAGCAGTTCTTC.

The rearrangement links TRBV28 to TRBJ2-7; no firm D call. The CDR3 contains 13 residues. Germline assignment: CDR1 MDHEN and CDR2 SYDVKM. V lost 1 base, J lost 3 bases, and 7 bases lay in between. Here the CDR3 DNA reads TGTGCCAGCAGTTTATCATCAGACTACGAGCAGTACTTC. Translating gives CASSLSSDYEQYF. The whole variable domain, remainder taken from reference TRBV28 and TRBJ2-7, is DVKVTQSSRYLVKRTGEKVFLECVQDMDHENMFWYRQDPGLGLRLIYFSYDVKMKEKGDIPEGYSVSREKKERFSLILESASTNQTSMYLCASSLSSDYEQYFGPGTRLTVT.

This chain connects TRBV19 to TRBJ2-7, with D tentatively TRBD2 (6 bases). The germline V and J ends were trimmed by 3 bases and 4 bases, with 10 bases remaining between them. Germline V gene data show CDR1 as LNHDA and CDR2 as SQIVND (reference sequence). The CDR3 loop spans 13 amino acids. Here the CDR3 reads CASSMGGVYEQYF. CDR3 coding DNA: TGTGCCAGTAGTATGGGGGGAGTTTACGAGCAGTACTTC.

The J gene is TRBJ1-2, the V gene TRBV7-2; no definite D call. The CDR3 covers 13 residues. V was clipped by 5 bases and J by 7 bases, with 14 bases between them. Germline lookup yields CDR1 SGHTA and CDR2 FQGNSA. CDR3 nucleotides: TGTGCCAGCAGCCCCCAGCGGGCGGGTGGCTACACCTTC. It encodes CASSPQRAGGYTF.

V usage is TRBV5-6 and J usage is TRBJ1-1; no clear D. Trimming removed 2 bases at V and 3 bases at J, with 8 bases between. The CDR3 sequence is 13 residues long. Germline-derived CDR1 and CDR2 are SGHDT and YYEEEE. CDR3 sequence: CASSFREDTEAFF. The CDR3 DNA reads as TGTGCCAGCAGCTTTCGGGAGGACACTGAAGCTTTCTTT. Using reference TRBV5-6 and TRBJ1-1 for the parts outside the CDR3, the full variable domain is DAGVTQSPTHLIKTRGQQVTLRCSPKSGHDTVSWYQQALGQGPQFIFQYYEEEERQRGNFPDRFSGHQFPNYSSELNVNALLLGDSALYLCASSFREDTEAFFGQGTRLTVV.

The CDR3 is CASSLRVGRAPPLETQYF. The CDR3 DNA follows: TGTGCCAGCAGTTTACGGGTCGGGAGGGCCCCCCCACTAGAGACCCAGTACTTC. This chain uses TRBV27 with TRBJ2-5; 8 bases map to TRBD2. From germline, CDR1 is MNHEY and CDR2 SMNVEV (reference sequence). V was clipped by 2 bases and J by 4 bases; unmatched bases: 15. The CDR3 has 18 amino acids.

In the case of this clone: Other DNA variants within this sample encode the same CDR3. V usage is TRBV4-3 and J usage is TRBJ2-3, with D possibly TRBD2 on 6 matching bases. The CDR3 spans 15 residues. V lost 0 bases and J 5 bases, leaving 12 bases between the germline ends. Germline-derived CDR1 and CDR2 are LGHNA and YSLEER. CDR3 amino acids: CASSQEKRGGDTQYF. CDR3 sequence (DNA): TGCGCCAGCAGCCAAGAGAAACGGGGAGGAGATACGCAGTATTTT.

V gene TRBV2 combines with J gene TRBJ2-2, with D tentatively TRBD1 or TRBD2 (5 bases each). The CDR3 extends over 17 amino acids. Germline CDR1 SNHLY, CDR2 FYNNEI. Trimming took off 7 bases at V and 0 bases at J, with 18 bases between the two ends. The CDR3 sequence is CASTSPGTAANTGELFF. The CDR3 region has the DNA TGTGCCAGCACCTCACCCGGGACCGCTGCGAACACCGGGGAGCTGTTTTTT.

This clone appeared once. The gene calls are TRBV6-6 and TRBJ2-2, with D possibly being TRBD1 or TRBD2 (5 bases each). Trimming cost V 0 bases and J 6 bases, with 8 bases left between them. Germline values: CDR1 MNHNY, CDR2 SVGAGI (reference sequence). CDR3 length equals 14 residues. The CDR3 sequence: CASSYSRGAGELFF. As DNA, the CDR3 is TGTGCCAGCAGTTACTCGAGGGGAGCCGGGGAGCTGTTTTTT.

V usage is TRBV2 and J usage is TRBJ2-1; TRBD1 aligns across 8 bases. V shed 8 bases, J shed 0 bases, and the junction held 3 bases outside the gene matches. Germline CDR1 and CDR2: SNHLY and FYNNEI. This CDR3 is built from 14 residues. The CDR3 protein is CASGGQGSYNEQFF. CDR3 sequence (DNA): TGTGCCAGCGGTGGACAGGGCTCCTACAATGAGCAGTTCTTC.

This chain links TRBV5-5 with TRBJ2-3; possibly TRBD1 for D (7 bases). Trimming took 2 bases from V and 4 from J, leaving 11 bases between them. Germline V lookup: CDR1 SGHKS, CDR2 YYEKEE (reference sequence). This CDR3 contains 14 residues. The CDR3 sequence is CASSFQGGADTQYF. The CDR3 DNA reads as TGTGCCAGCAGCTTTCAGGGGGGTGCAGATACGCAGTATTTT.

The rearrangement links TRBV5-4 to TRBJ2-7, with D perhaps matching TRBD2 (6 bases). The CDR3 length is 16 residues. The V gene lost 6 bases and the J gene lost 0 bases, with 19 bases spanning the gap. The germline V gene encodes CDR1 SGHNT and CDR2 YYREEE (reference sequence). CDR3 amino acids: CASTPRGGVSSYEQYF. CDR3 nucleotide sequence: TGTGCCAGCACTCCCCGGGGCGGGGTAAGCTCCTACGAGCAGTACTTC.

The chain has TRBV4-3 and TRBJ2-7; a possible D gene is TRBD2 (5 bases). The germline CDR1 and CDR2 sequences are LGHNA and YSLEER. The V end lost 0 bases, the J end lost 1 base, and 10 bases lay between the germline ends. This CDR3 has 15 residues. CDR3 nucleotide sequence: TGCGCCAGCAGCCAAGATTTAGCGAGGTCCTACGAGCAGTACTTC. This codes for CASSQDLARSYEQYF.

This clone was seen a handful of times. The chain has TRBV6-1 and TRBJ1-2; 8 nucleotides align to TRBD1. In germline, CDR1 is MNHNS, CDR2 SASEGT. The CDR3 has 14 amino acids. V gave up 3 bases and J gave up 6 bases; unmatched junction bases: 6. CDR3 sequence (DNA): TGTGCCAGCAGTGAGATGACAGGGGTGAATGGCTACACCTTC. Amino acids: CASSEMTGVNGYTF.

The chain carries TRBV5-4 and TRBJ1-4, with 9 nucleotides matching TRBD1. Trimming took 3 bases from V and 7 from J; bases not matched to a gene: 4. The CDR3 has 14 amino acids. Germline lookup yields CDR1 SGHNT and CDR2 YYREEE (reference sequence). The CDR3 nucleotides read TGTGCCAGCAGCTCCGGGACAGGGCCTGAAAAACTGTTTTTT. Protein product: CASSSGTGPEKLFF.

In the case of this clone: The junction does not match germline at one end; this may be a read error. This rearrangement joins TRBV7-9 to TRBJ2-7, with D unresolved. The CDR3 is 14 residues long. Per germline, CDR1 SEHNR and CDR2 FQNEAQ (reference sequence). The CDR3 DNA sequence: TGTGCCAGCAGCTTAAAAGGCAGCGCCTACGGGCAGTACTTC. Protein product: CASSLKGSAYGQYF.